The clone carrying this T cell receptor beta chain was seen at least ten times. Antigen: not known. Indicated time point: patch test 1, 2 weeks after DPC sensitization. Treatment in this sample: therapeutic diphenylcyclopropenone sensitization with weekly scalp DPC. Before extraction, the whole blood was not fractionated, and total RNA was taken from it. Prior to application of each patch test, blood was drawn. The library gave individual cDNA molecules unique molecular identifiers. TCRdb used MiXCR to reprocess the RACE reads, holding one entry per CDR3 protein. The table has 35,000 or so distinct CDR3 sequences, around 6.8% seen once; the top ten hold 8% to 9.5%. Trimming took off 4 bases at V and 6 bases at J, with 17 bases between the two ends. This CDR3 has 15 amino acids. Germline CDR1 reads PRHDT; CDR2 reads FYEKMQ (reference sequence). The sample belongs to a study of human T cells and chemical hapten exposure. Overall study context: The cohort included alopecia areata under or over 50% scalp, totalis and universalis. Overall study results and limits: Expanded TCR sets contained significantly more large CDR3 similarity clusters than controls.

This clonotype was sampled from a woman in her 30s with alopecia areata. Some clones in this sample may be carry-over from other donors' samples. The chain recombines TRBV13 with TRBJ2-3, with D perhaps matching TRBD1 (5 bases). The material sequenced was whole blood, taken in connection with sensitization to the hapten diphenylcyclopropenone (DPC). CDR3 in amino acids: CASSSESRSGDTQYF. As DNA, the CDR3 is TGTGCCAGCAGCTCCGAGTCCCGCTCAGGGGATACGCAGTATTTT.